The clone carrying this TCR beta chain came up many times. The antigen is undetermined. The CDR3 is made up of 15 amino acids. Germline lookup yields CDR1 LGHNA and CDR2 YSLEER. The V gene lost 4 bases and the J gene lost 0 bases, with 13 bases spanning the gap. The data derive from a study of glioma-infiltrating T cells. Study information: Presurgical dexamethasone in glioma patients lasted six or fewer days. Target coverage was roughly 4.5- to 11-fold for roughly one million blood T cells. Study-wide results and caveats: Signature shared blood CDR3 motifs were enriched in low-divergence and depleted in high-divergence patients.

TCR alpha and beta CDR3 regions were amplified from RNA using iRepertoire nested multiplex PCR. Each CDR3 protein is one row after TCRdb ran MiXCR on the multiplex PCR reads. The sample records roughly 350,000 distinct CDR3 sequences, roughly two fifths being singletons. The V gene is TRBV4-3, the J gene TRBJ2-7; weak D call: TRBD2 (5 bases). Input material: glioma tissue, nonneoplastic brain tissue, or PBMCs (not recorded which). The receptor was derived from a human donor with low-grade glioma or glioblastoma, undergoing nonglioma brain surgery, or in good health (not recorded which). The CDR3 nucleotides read TGCGCCAGCAGCCTGACTCTCCGGGACTCCTACGAGCAGTACTTC. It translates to CASSLTLRDSYEQYF.